These 4 T cell receptor beta chains share one sample of origin, sequenced in a study of immune heterogeneity within non-small cell lung tumors. Genomic DNA from bulk tumor acted as the template, and roughly 0.55 ug was loaded per sample. Surgeons took several biopsies per primary tumor, spaced far apart, during surgery. Patients underwent curative surgery for non-small cell lung cancer (untreated and newly diagnosed). Amplifying TCR beta CDR3 involved multiplex PCR carried out with 32 V and 13 J primers. TCRdb called the multiplex PCR reads again in MiXCR, with one record for every CDR3 protein. The sample lists around 9,800 distinct CDR3 sequences; about 20% were seen once. The sequencing sample was made of lung tumor tissue. The receptors originated from a man aged 55 to 70 with non-small cell lung cancer.

This clonotype is medium-sized. The chain uses TRBV18 and TRBJ2-7, with TRBD2 identical over 13 bases. The germline gives CDR1 KGHSH, CDR2 LQKENI. The CDR3 length is 16 residues. The V and J ends lost 4 bases and 6 bases, in that order; junction bases with no gene match: 9. The CDR3 DNA sequence: TGTGCCAGCTCACGGCCGGGACTAGCGGGAAACTTCGAGCAGTACTTC. It yields the protein CASSRPGLAGNFEQYF.

This clonotype was counted a few times. The rearrangement links TRBV27 to TRBJ2-7; tentatively, D is TRBD1 or TRBD2 (6 bases each). Trimming removed 5 bases at V and 6 bases at J, with 23 bases between. The germline CDR1 and CDR2 sequences are MNHEY and SMNVEV (reference sequence). This CDR3 has 16 amino acids. The CDR3 protein is CASSEKNYQRGVEQYF. Written as DNA, the CDR3 is TGTGCCAGCAGTGAGAAGAACTATCAGAGGGGGGTCGAGCAGTACTTC.

This chain connects TRBV20-1 to TRBJ2-5, with 10 nucleotides matching TRBD1. The germline CDR1 and CDR2 sequences are DFQATT and SNEGSKA (reference sequence). The junction had 8 bases not matched to a gene; V was cut back by 6 bases and J by 4 bases. The length of the CDR3 is 14 residues. The CDR3 is CSAEPGQGTETQYF. The DNA of the CDR3 is TGCAGTGCGGAGCCGGGACAGGGGACAGAGACCCAGTACTTC.

This clonotype is termed medium-sized (0.01 to 0.1%). This chain joins TRBV2 and TRBJ1-2, with D hard to call. Germline-derived CDR1 and CDR2 are SNHLY and FYNNEI. The CDR3 loop spans 14 amino acids. The germline V and J ends were trimmed by 11 bases and 4 bases, with 20 bases remaining between them. In nucleotides, the CDR3 is TGTGCCGGTAGTAAGGACGGGCTCGCCTATGGCTACACCTTC. Protein product: CAGSKDGLAYGYTF.